What follows are 20 T cell receptor beta chains derived from one specimen sequenced in a study of vaccination and CD4 T cells after COVID-19. Specified treatment: roughly nine-day PBMC culture with coronavirus spike peptide pools or control peptides (ViraFEST assay). Antigens of these TCRs are unknown. With the Oncomine TCR Beta short-read assay, DNA from cultured CD4+ T cells was sequenced. A single record per CDR3 protein comes from TCRdb applying MiXCR to the PCR reads. The profile covers 15,000 to 20,000 distinct CDR3 sequences, with less than 70% appearing a single time and around 10% taken by the ten largest. Sequencing was carried out using CD4+ T cells from blood, cultured in vitro. These receptors all come from a human donor who had recovered from COVID-19.

V usage is TRBV5-1 and J usage is TRBJ2-4, with D possibly matching TRBD2 (6 bases). V lost 2 bases to trimming and J lost 8 bases, with 11 bases between them. Germline CDR1 SGHRS, CDR2 YFSETQ. This CDR3 spans 13 amino acids. The CDR3 DNA sequence: TGCGCCAGCAGCTTAGCCAGGGAGGACATTCAGTACTTC. This codes for CASSLAREDIQYF.

The V gene is TRBV7-2, the J gene TRBJ2-1; TRBD2 agrees at 8 bases. The germline CDR1 and CDR2 sequences are SGHTA and FQGNSA. Losses at the gene ends were 5 bases for V and 0 bases for J; bases not matched to a gene: 3. This CDR3 spans 15 amino acids. CDR3 amino acids: CASSREGGSYNEQFF. CDR3 nucleotide sequence: TGTGCCAGCAGCCGGGAGGGGGGCTCCTACAATGAGCAGTTCTTC. Together with reference TRBV7-2 and TRBJ2-1, the CDR3 gives the full variable domain: GAGVSQSPSNKVTEKGKDVELRCDPISGHTALYWYRQSLGQGLEFLIYFQGNSAPDKSGLPSDRFSAERTGGSVSTLTIQRTQQEDSAVYLCASSREGGSYNEQFFGPGTRLTVL.

The V call is TRBV19, the J call TRBJ2-5, with D unresolved. V shed 3 bases and J shed 4 bases, with 9 bases lying between them. CDR1 is LNHDA, CDR2 SQIVND, per germline (reference sequence). The CDR3 contains 13 residues. The CDR3 sequence: CASSIRRPETQYF. CDR3 DNA sequence: TGTGCCAGTAGTATTCGCCGGCCAGAGACCCAGTACTTC.

This clonotype came up once. In DNA, the CDR3 is TGTGCCAGCGGGACAGCCCACGGAGAGACCCAGTACTTC. Amino acid sequence: CASGTAHGETQYF. The chain carries TRBV11-2 and TRBJ2-5; 7 nucleotides match TRBD1. J gave up 4 bases and V 8 bases, and 7 bases lay outside the gene matches. The germline V gene encodes CDR1 SGHAT and CDR2 FQNNGV. The CDR3 contains 13 residues.

This clonotype came up once. CDR3 protein: CADGGPRAHGLYGYTF. As DNA, the CDR3 is TGTGCCGACGGAGGGCCCAGAGCCCACGGGCTCTATGGCTACACCTTC. The chain links TRBV7-9 to TRBJ1-2, with no clear D. V was clipped by 11 bases and J by 4 bases, with 26 bases between them. The CDR3 extends over 16 amino acids. Germline V gene lookup returns CDR1 SEHNR and CDR2 FQNEAQ (reference sequence).

The V call is TRBV15, the J call TRBJ1-1; the D is unclear. CDR1 and CDR2 from the germline V gene are LNHNV and YYDKDF (reference sequence). V was shortened by 0 bases and J by 0 bases, with 11 bases between the two germline ends. CDR3 length: 16 amino acids. The CDR3 here is CATSRDVPAMNTEAFF. CDR3 DNA: TGTGCCACCAGCAGAGACGTCCCAGCGATGAACACTGAAGCTTTCTTT.

The genes are TRBV19 and TRBJ2-1; 7 bases match TRBD1. Germline CDR1 and CDR2: LNHDA and SQIVND (reference sequence). CDR3 size: 14 residues. The V and J ends lost 6 bases and 8 bases, in that order; junction bases with no gene match: 10. The CDR3: CASRQSTTGYEQFF. The CDR3 region has the DNA TGTGCCAGTAGGCAATCCACGACAGGGTATGAGCAGTTCTTC.

J is TRBJ1-1 and V is TRBV7-3; TRBD1 matches at 7 bases. In germline, CDR1 is SGHTA, CDR2 FQGTGA. The V gene end was trimmed by 1 base and the J gene end by 1 base; junction bases not matched to a gene: 6. The CDR3 consists of 16 residues. Here the CDR3 DNA reads TGTGCCAGCAGCTTAATGGGAGGACAGGCGAACACTGAAGCTTTCTTT. Amino acid sequence: CASSLMGGQANTEAFF.

This clonotype was observed a single time. The CDR3, as DNA: TGCGCCAGCAGCCAAGGTAGTGGCGGGATGACCTACAATGAGCAGTTCTTC. Its protein is CASSQGSGGMTYNEQFF. The rearrangement links TRBV4-3 to TRBJ2-1; possibly TRBD2 for D (6 bases). Trimming left V 1 base short and J 2 bases short, with 15 bases between. CDR1 and CDR2 (germline): LGHNA, YSLEER. This CDR3 has 17 residues.

This clonotype was observed a handful of times. The chain employs TRBV2 and TRBJ2-5, with D perhaps matching TRBD2 (5 bases). The CDR3 extends over 15 amino acids. Germline V CDR1 and CDR2: SNHLY, FYNNEI. V was trimmed by 5 bases and J by 4 bases, leaving 17 bases between them. CDR3 in amino acids: CASSHPQRARETQYF. CDR3 DNA: TGTGCCAGCAGTCACCCGCAGAGGGCCAGAGAGACCCAGTACTTC. Drawing the rest from reference TRBV2 and TRBJ2-5, the complete variable domain is EPEVTQTPSHQVTQMGQEVILRCVPISNHLYFYWYRQILGQKVEFLVSFYNNEISEKSEIFDDQFSVERPDGSNFTLKIRSTKLEDSAMYFCASSHPQRARETQYFGPGTRLLVL.

The chain joins TRBV6-1 to TRBJ1-5; D not resolved. The V gene's germline CDR1 is MNHNS and CDR2 SASEGT. The length of the CDR3 is 14 residues. Trimming shortened V by 3 bases and J by 0 bases, and 6 bases separated the two germline ends. This chain's CDR3 is CASSEQDSNQPQHF. The CDR3 bases are TGTGCCAGCAGTGAGCAGGATAGCAATCAGCCCCAGCATTTT.

A single count supports this clonotype. CDR3 sequence: CASSPRSGGPAGTQYF. CDR3 coding DNA: TGTGCCAGCAGCCCCCGAAGCGGGGGGCCAGCCGGGACCCAGTACTTC. The chain links TRBV7-9 to TRBJ2-5, with 9 bases lining up with TRBD2. Per germline, CDR1 SEHNR and CDR2 FQNEAQ (reference sequence). The CDR3 is made up of 16 amino acids. The V gene end was trimmed by 5 bases and the J gene end by 7 bases; junction bases not matched to a gene: 14. Variable domain in full (rest from reference TRBV7-9 and TRBJ2-5): DTGVSQNPRHKITKRGQNVTFRCDPISEHNRLYWYRQTLGQGPEFLTYFQNEAQLEKSRLLSDRFSAERPKGSFSTLEIQRTEQGDSAMYLCASSPRSGGPAGTQYFGPGTRLLVL.

The chain recombines TRBV29-1 with TRBJ2-2, with 11 bases aligning to TRBD2. The germline gives CDR1 SQVTM, CDR2 ANQGSEA. Trimming removed 5 bases from V and 5 bases from J; junction bases left unmatched: 4. This CDR3 region has 14 residues. The CDR3 DNA reads as TGCAGCGTTTTAGCGGGAGGGGTAACCGGGGAGCTGTTTTTT. As protein: CSVLAGGVTGELFF.

The sample holds a few counts of this clonotype. V usage is TRBV6-7 and J usage is TRBJ1-5; 7 bases map to TRBD1. TRBV6-7 has ORF status, its function being uncertain. After removal of 2 bases from V and 4 bases from J, the junction contained 11 bases not matched to a gene. The CDR3 consists of 17 residues. CDR3 amino acids: CASSYGRRGMRNQPQHF. The CDR3 DNA is TGTGCCAGCAGTTACGGTCGCAGGGGGATGCGGAATCAGCCCCAGCATTTT.

The V call is TRBV6-2 or TRBV6-3, the J call TRBJ2-1, with 12 positions matching TRBD2. CDR3 length equals 19 residues. Germline loops: CDR1 MNHEY, CDR2 SVGEGT. V lost 0 bases and J lost 3; bases outside the gene matches: 9. The CDR3 is CASSYSASGRAFSYNEQFF. In DNA, the CDR3 is TGTGCCAGCAGTTACTCGGCTAGCGGGAGGGCCTTTAGCTACAATGAGCAGTTCTTC.

V and J are TRBV4-3 and TRBJ1-1; D might be TRBD1 (6 bases). The CDR3 covers 13 residues. Per the germline V gene, CDR1 is LGHNA and CDR2 is YSLEER. Trimming pared 4 bases from V and 1 base from J, leaving 7 bases between. CDR3 DNA: TGCGCCAGCAGCCTGGACAGGAACACTGAAGCTTTCTTT. Its protein product is CASSLDRNTEAFF.

The V and J genes are TRBV21-1 and TRBJ2-7; TRBD1 was called by the table and not checked on the DNA. TRBV21-1 is a listed pseudogene. The CDR3 contains 14 residues. The CDR3 DNA is TGTGCCAGCAGCAAAGAGGGGCAAGTATACGAGCAGTACTTC. It codes for CASSKEGQVYEQYF.

This clonotype appeared once. In nucleotides, the CDR3 is TGCAGTGCTGTCCTCAACAAGCAGTACTTC. Its translation: CSAVLNKQYF. This chain connects TRBV20-1 to TRBJ2-7; D remains ambiguous. Trimming took off 5 bases at V and 8 bases at J, with 10 bases between the two ends. Germline CDR1 DFQATT, CDR2 SNEGSKA (reference sequence). The CDR3 has 10 amino acids.

The CDR3 loop is CASSQDRPYTDTQYF. Written as DNA, the CDR3 is TGTGCCAGCAGCCAGGACAGACCCTACACAGATACGCAGTATTTT. The rearrangement links TRBV27 to TRBJ2-3; TRBD1 is a possible D gene (6 bases). The germline V gene has CDR1 MNHEY and CDR2 SMNVEV (reference sequence). The V end was cut by 6 bases, the J end by 2 bases, with 15 bases between. CDR3 length: 15 amino acids.

CDR3: CASSLGGPNTEAFF. The CDR3 DNA follows: TGTGCCAGCAGCTTGGGGGGGCCGAACACTGAAGCTTTCTTT. This chain connects TRBV11-3 to TRBJ1-1, with D possibly being TRBD1 (6 bases). Germline V gene lookup returns CDR1 SGHNT and CDR2 YENEEA. The CDR3 is 14 amino acids. V was clipped by 3 bases and J by 1 base, with 9 bases between them.